The clone carrying this T cell receptor beta chain is a singleton in its sample. Its antigen is unidentified. The sample belongs to a study of shared clonotypes between healthy human individuals. About the study: The study drew on a couple of women and a few men aged 18 to 49 as donors. Whole-study findings and limits: A limitation of the genetic and exposure-history diversity represented arose from few donors.

V was pared by 4 bases and J by 1 base, with 17 bases of the junction left unmatched. Germline V gene lookup returns CDR1 GTSNPN and CDR2 SVGIG (reference sequence). The CDR3 is 18 residues long. Genomic DNA per cell subset filled all wells of several immunoSEQ plates. In the source study's methods: Because ImmunoSEQ provided only junction sequences with no quality scores, the filtering differed. Profiling relied on immunoSEQ multiplex PCR, and the TCRdb table lists in-frame clones only, not all of them. V, J and clone size are taken as reported in that table, and D and trimming were inferred from the DNA itself. The sample holds about 2 million clones; about 95% are singletons and the top ten take 0.9% to 1.5%. Terminally differentiated effector memory CD45RA+ cells were excluded by CCR7 positive selection of CD45RO-negative cells.

This clonotype was sampled from a young man in good health. What was sequenced was naive CD8+ T cells sorted from blood. The chain uses TRBV30 and TRBJ1-1; 8 nucleotides line up with TRBD1. The CDR3 bases are TGTGCCTGGAATCGGGATAAACAGGGGGGGAGATCGAACACTGAAGCTTTCTTT. Translation gives CAWNRDKQGGRSNTEAFF.